What follows is one TCR beta chain and its context. No antigen is known for it. 60 Vbeta and 13 Jbeta primers were used in PCR. Assay: immunoSEQ multiplex PCR; the TCRdb copy retains only in-frame clones and omits some. The data hold about 140,000 clones, with roughly three fifths observed a single time. This sample was included in a study of cytomegalovirus exposure and HLA in healthy donors. Study-level results: Reports indicate that TCR beta sequences accurately predicted the HLA-A and HLA-B alleles of most subjects. Over 150 TCR beta chains were listed as cytomegalovirus-associated.

The V segment lost 6 bases and the J segment 5 bases; nucleotides outside the gene matches: 12. Germline assignment: CDR1 LNHDA and CDR2 SQIVND (reference sequence). The CDR3 spans 18 residues. The sample comprised PBMCs. The receptor comes from a male donor in good health and CMV-seronegative. The chain employs TRBV19 and TRBJ2-1; 14 nucleotides match TRBD2. The CDR3 DNA sequence: TGTGCCAGTAGCGGACAGGGGACTAGCGGGGGTGTCGACAATGAGCAGTTCTTC. Translated, it gives CASSGQGTSGGVDNEQFF.